This T cell receptor (beta chain) is from a study of T cells after yellow fever vaccination. Study observations and caveats: Of the clonotypes, a small share occurred in both CD4 and CD8 compartments. Abundant clonotypes from the bulk population could contaminate FACS-sorted repertoires.

This clonotype has more than one count but fewer than ten. Its antigen is unknown. The germline V gene has CDR1 LGHNA and CDR2 YSLEER. V shed 4 bases and J 2 bases; nucleotides not matched to a gene: 4. This CDR3 spans 14 amino acids. 5'RACE template switching added a universal primer site and UMIs to TCR cDNA. TCRdb ran MiXCR on the 5' RACE reads and lists one entry per CDR3 protein. The top ten hold approximately 3.4% of the sample, which has around 340,000 distinct CDR3 sequences, around an eighth seen once. The V call is TRBV4-3, the J call TRBJ2-7; the match to TRBD1 covers 8 bases. Source: CD4+ T cells sorted from PBMCs, taken 15 days after the yellow fever booster vaccination. This clonotype was sampled from a man aged 18 to 35 who received the YFV17D yellow fever vaccine. This chain's CDR3 is CASSLWTGPYEQYV. In nucleotides, the CDR3 is TGCGCCAGCAGCCTCTGGACAGGGCCCTACGAGCAGTACGTC.